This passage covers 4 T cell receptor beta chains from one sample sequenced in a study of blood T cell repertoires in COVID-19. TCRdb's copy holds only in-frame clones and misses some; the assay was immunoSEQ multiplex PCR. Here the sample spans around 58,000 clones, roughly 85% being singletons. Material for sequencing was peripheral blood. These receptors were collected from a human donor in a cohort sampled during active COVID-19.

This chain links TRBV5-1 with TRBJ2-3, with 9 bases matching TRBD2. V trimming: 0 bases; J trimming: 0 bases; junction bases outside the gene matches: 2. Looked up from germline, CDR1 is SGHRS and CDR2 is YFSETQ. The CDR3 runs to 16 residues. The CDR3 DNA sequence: TGCGCCAGCAGCTTGGGTAGCGGGGGTAGCACAGATACGCAGTATTTT. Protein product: CASSLGSGGSTDTQYF.

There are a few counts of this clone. CDR3: CASRLLETQYF. DNA of the CDR3: TGTGCCAGCAGACTCCTAGAGACCCAGTACTTC. This sequence joins TRBV3-1 (or the pseudogene TRBV3-2) and TRBJ2-5, with D unresolved. CDR1 and CDR2 from the germline V gene are LGHDT and YNNKEL (reference sequence). The V end lost 6 bases, the J end lost 4 bases, and 6 bases lay between the germline ends. The CDR3 length is 11 residues.

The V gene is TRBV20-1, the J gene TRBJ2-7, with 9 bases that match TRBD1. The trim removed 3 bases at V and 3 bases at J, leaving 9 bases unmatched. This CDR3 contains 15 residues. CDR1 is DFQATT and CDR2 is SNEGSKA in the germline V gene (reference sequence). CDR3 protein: CSASKAGTGFYEQYF. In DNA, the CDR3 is TGCAGTGCTAGTAAGGCCGGGACAGGGTTCTACGAGCAGTACTTC.

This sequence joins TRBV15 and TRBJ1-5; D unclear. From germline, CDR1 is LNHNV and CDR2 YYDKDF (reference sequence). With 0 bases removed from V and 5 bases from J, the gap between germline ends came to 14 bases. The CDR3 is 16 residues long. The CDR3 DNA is TGTGCCACCAGCAGAGATGCCACCCGATCAGATCAGCCCCAGCATTTT. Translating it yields CATSRDATRSDQPQHF.